The clone carrying this TCR beta chain was counted only a few times. One entry per CDR3 protein results from TCRdb running MiXCR on the 5' RACE reads. Among 270,000 or so distinct CDR3 sequences listed, about a sixth were seen once. This sample was taken from a study of T-cell memory formation after mild COVID-19. The germline gives CDR1 MNHEY, CDR2 SVGAGI. Trimming left V 5 bases short and J 3 bases short, with 16 bases between. The CDR3 is made up of 15 amino acids. The chain recombines TRBV6-5 with TRBJ1-1; D is possibly TRBD1 (5 bases). This receptor was obtained from a man aged 18 to 29 who had mild COVID-19 (a few samples of this study predate the infection). Cell type and time point are not known. Specimen: PBMCs or a T cell subset sorted from them (not recorded which). In DNA, the CDR3 is TGTGCCAGCAGTCCACAGGTTAGGATGGACACTGAAGCTTTCTTT. Translated, it gives CASSPQVRMDTEAFF.